These 15 T cell receptor beta chains were sequenced from one sample in a study of control samples from healthy donors and cancer patients. TCRdb's table, derived via immunoSEQ multiplex PCR, lists solely in-frame clones and lacks some. The sample includes about 110,000 clones, around 89% of them seen just once. Sequenced material: PBMCs. These receptors all come from a woman aged 55-69 years with lung cancer.

The genes are TRBV7-9 and TRBJ2-5; tentatively, D is TRBD1 (5 bases). CDR3 size: 13 residues. Germline values: CDR1 SEHNR, CDR2 FQNEAQ (reference sequence). V was cut by 4 bases and J by 2 bases, with 8 bases left in between. CDR3 DNA sequence: TGTGCCAGCAGCTCGACAGTGCAAGAGACCCAGTACTTC. Its translation: CASSSTVQETQYF. The full variable domain, with the rest looked up from reference TRBV7-9 and TRBJ2-5, is DTGVSQNPRHKITKRGQNVTFRCDPISEHNRLYWYRQTLGQGPEFLTYFQNEAQLEKSRLLSDRFSAERPKGSFSTLEIQRTEQGDSAMYLCASSSTVQETQYFGPGTRLLVL.

V is TRBV5-1 and J is TRBJ2-5, with D perhaps given as TRBD1 or TRBD2 (5 bases each). Trimming cost V 3 bases and J 1 base, with 13 bases left between them. Looked up from germline, CDR1 is SGHRS and CDR2 is YFSETQ. This CDR3 comprises 15 residues. Here the CDR3 DNA reads TGCGCCAGCAGCTCAGGGACCCTTCGCCAAGAGACCCAGTACTTC. It specifies CASSSGTLRQETQYF.

The rearrangement joins TRBV5-6 to TRBJ2-2; a weak D match, TRBD2 (7 bases). In germline, CDR1 is SGHDT, CDR2 YYEEEE. Trimming removed 2 bases at V and 2 bases at J, with 16 bases between. This CDR3 is 17 amino acids long. The CDR3 DNA reads TGTGCCAGCAGCTTTACCTCGGGGGGCCTTAACACCGGGGAGCTGTTTTTT. It yields the protein CASSFTSGGLNTGELFF. Filled out from reference TRBV5-6 and TRBJ2-2, the complete variable domain reads DAGVTQSPTHLIKTRGQQVTLRCSPKSGHDTVSWYQQALGQGPQFIFQYYEEEERQRGNFPDRFSGHQFPNYSSELNVNALLLGDSALYLCASSFTSGGLNTGELFFGEGSRLTVL.

Of note for this clone: One end of the junction is discordant with germline, which a read error may explain. V and J are TRBV6-1 and TRBJ1-2; D is unclear. Germline CDR1 and CDR2: MNHNS and SASEGT. The length of the CDR3 is 12 residues. CDR3 sequence reads: CASCDTNYGYTF. CDR3 in DNA: TGTGCCAGCTGTGACACTAACTATGGCTACACCTTC.

The V and J genes are TRBV7-6 and TRBJ1-5, with unresolved D. Germline V lookup: CDR1 SGHVS, CDR2 FNYEAQ. Trimming removed 0 bases at V and 2 bases at J, with 14 bases between. CDR3 length equals 17 residues. The CDR3 is CASSLAVDLMGNQPQHF. CDR3 DNA: TGTGCCAGCAGCTTAGCGGTAGACCTTATGGGCAATCAGCCCCAGCATTTT.

This clone was recorded once. This chain links TRBV5-6 with TRBJ2-1, with D maybe TRBD1 (6 bases). Trimming took 0 bases from V and 6 from J, leaving 10 bases between them. Germline V CDR1 and CDR2: SGHDT, YYEEEE. The CDR3 is 14 amino acids. The CDR3 nucleotides read TGTGCCAGCAGCTTGGGCAGGGGAAGCAATGAGCAGTTCTTC. The encoded protein is CASSLGRGSNEQFF.

The chain links TRBV27 to TRBJ2-7; 13 bases map to TRBD2. This CDR3 has 16 amino acids. Trimming took 2 bases from V and 7 from J; bases not matched to a gene: 8. Germline V gene sequence: CDR1 MNHEY, CDR2 SMNVEV (reference sequence). The CDR3: CASSLAIGLAGEEQYF. DNA of the CDR3: TGTGCCAGCAGTTTAGCGATCGGACTAGCGGGAGAAGAGCAGTACTTC.

This chain uses TRBV3-1 (or the pseudogene TRBV3-2) with TRBJ1-2, with 7 bases aligning to TRBD1. V trimming: 1 base; J trimming: 3 bases; junction bases outside the gene matches: 11. Germline CDR1 LGHDT, CDR2 YNNKEL (reference sequence). The CDR3 extends over 17 amino acids. Here the CDR3 DNA reads TGTGCCAGCAGCCAAGGTCTGGCAGGGGGATTGGACTATGGCTACACCTTC. Protein product: CASSQGLAGGLDYGYTF.

This clone was counted a few times. The chain employs TRBV6-5 and TRBJ1-1; the D is unclear. The CDR3 covers 11 residues. Germline CDR1 reads MNHEY; CDR2 reads SVGAGI. Trimming left V 2 bases short and J 5 bases short, with 3 bases between. The CDR3 nucleotides read TGTGCCAGCAGTTACGAGACTGAAGCTTTCTTT. As protein: CASSYETEAFF.

The table lists this clone with a few counts. The rearrangement uses TRBV15 and TRBJ2-1; 13 nucleotides match TRBD2. The V gene end was trimmed by 7 bases and the J gene end by 0 bases; junction bases not matched to a gene: 6. CDR1 LNHNV and CDR2 YYDKDF come from the germline V gene (reference sequence). The CDR3 consists of 17 residues. CDR3 region: CATKGLAGAFSYNEQFF. As DNA, the CDR3 is TGTGCCACCAAAGGACTAGCGGGAGCTTTCTCCTACAATGAGCAGTTCTTC.

This clone occurred once. The chain's CDR3 is CSVETGAGNTIYF. CDR3 DNA: TGCAGCGTTGAAACAGGGGCCGGAAACACCATATATTTT. This chain links TRBV29-1 with TRBJ1-3, with 7 bases matching TRBD1. CDR3 length: 13 amino acids. Per germline, CDR1 SQVTM and CDR2 ANQGSEA. Trimming removed 2 bases from V and 4 bases from J; junction bases left unmatched: 2. Full variable domain (rest looked up from reference TRBV29-1 and TRBJ1-3): SAVISQKPSRDICQRGTSLTIQCQVDSQVTMMFWYRQQPGQSLTLIATANQGSEATYESGFVIDKFPISRPNLTFSTLTVSNMSPEDSSIYLCSVETGAGNTIYFGEGSWLTVV.

The chain carries TRBV19 and TRBJ1-1; D is undetermined. The CDR3 has 14 residues. Germline CDR1 and CDR2: LNHDA and SQIVND (reference sequence). Deletions cut 6 bases from V and 1 base from J, with 12 bases between. Written as DNA, the CDR3 is TGTGCCAGTAGGCGACCGGACCGGAACACTGAAGCTTTCTTT. This gives the protein CASRRPDRNTEAFF.

The rearrangement links TRBV7-9 to TRBJ1-1; 9 bases agree with TRBD1. Germline V gives CDR1 SEHNR, CDR2 FQNEAQ (reference sequence). The CDR3 extends over 15 amino acids. V was clipped by 5 bases and J by 7 bases; unmatched bases: 11. The CDR3 here is CASSKTGGRRDEAFF. CDR3 DNA: TGTGCCAGCAGCAAGACAGGGGGACGAAGGGATGAAGCTTTCTTT.

The chain carries TRBV5-1 and TRBJ1-5; a possible D gene is TRBD1 (5 bases). This CDR3 spans 14 amino acids. Trimming stripped 4 bases from V and 2 bases from J, with 10 bases between. Looked up from germline, CDR1 is SGHRS and CDR2 is YFSETQ. The CDR3 region is CASSLGAGNQPQHF. The CDR3 DNA is TGCGCCAGCAGCCTCGGGGCAGGCAATCAGCCCCAGCATTTT.

The chain recombines TRBV11-3 with TRBJ2-5; D gene unclear. The V gene's germline CDR1 is SGHNT and CDR2 YENEEA. The CDR3 loop spans 13 amino acids. V lost 5 bases, J lost 2 bases, and 9 bases lay in between. CDR3: CASSPGPQETQYF. The CDR3 DNA is TGTGCCAGCAGCCCAGGCCCGCAAGAGACCCAGTACTTC.